Sequencing of this TCR beta chain was carried out in a study of shared clonotypes between healthy human individuals. Trimming took 2 bases from V and 0 from J, leaving 8 bases between them. The CDR3 covers 13 residues. Germline loops: CDR1 GTSNPN, CDR2 SVGIG (reference sequence). TCRdb's table, derived via immunoSEQ multiplex PCR, lists solely in-frame clones and lacks some. The sample lists some 2,000,000 clones; 95% were seen once. A word on this clone: In the same sample, other DNA sequences code for this CDR3.

V usage is TRBV30 and J usage is TRBJ2-7; weak D call: TRBD2 (5 bases). The sample taken for sequencing was naive CD4+ T cells sorted from blood. The subset denotes: CD45RA+ positively selected. The source is a man aged 18 to 29 in good health. The CDR3: CAWSRGSSYEQYF. The CDR3 DNA reads as TGTGCCTGGAGTCGGGGATCCTCCTACGAGCAGTACTTC.